The rows below give T cell receptor beta chains drawn from one sample of a study of response to subunit inactivated influenza vaccine. TCRdb reprocessed the RT-PCR reads with MiXCR, giving one entry per CDR3 protein. Of a few hundred thousand distinct CDR3 sequences listed, about 15% are singletons. Sample: PBMCs from blood, taken approximately 12 days after vaccination. These receptors were collected from a man aged 50 to 59 who received an inactivated influenza vaccine. CDR3s include the opening cysteine and the closing phenylalanine or tryptophan. The order of the fields is clone size, D gene, V gene, J gene, CDR3 DNA, CDR3 protein. A D gene is named only where the DNA matches it firmly. Some rows mark clone size as missing; the rest say once, few, many or name a class of expanded clone.

abundance: many; d_gene: TRBD1; v_gene: TRBV6-1; j_gene: TRBJ1-1; CDR3nt: TGTGCCAGCAGGGGACAGGGGTTGAACACTGAAGCTTTCTTT; CDR3aa: CASRGQGLNTEAFF
abundance: NA; d_gene: NA; v_gene: TRBV7-9; j_gene: TRBJ2-3; CDR3nt: TGTGCCAGCAGCTCGATCGGGGGCCAGCGCACAGATACGCAGTATTTT; CDR3aa: CASSSIGGQRTDTQYF
abundance: NA; d_gene: NA; v_gene: TRBV12-3/TRBV12-4; j_gene: TRBJ1-4; CDR3nt: TGTGCCAGCAGTTTCCGGGACCTTAATGAAAAACTGTTTTTT; CDR3aa: CASSFRDLNEKLFF
abundance: NA; d_gene: TRBD1; v_gene: TRBV5-1; j_gene: TRBJ2-3; CDR3nt: TGCGCCAGCAGCCAGGGACAGGAAAGCACAGATACGCAGTATTTT; CDR3aa: CASSQGQESTDTQYF
abundance: NA; d_gene: NA; v_gene: TRBV2; j_gene: TRBJ1-1; CDR3nt: TGTGCCACCAGCCCGCAGAAGCTGTGGAACACTGAAGCTTTCTTT; CDR3aa: CATSPQKLWNTEAFF
abundance: NA; d_gene: NA; v_gene: TRBV5-4; j_gene: TRBJ2-7; CDR3nt: TGTGCCAGCAGCACGGGACCGGGGAGCTACGAGCAGTACTTC; CDR3aa: CASSTGPGSYEQYF
abundance: NA; d_gene: NA; v_gene: TRBV5-1; j_gene: TRBJ2-7; CDR3nt: TGCGCCAGCAGCGCGGGACAAACCTTCGAGCAGTACTTC; CDR3aa: CASSAGQTFEQYF
abundance: many; d_gene: TRBD2; v_gene: TRBV28; j_gene: TRBJ2-3; CDR3nt: TGTGCCAGCAGTTTATGGGCTAGCGGGGGCACAGATACGCAGTATTTT; CDR3aa: CASSLWASGGTDTQYF
abundance: NA; d_gene: TRBD2; v_gene: TRBV5-5; j_gene: TRBJ2-5; CDR3nt: TGTGCCAGCAGTTGGACTAGCCGAGAGACCCAGTACTTC; CDR3aa: CASSWTSRETQYF
abundance: medium-sized; d_gene: NA; v_gene: TRBV12-3/TRBV12-4; j_gene: TRBJ2-1; CDR3nt: TGTGCCAGCAGTTGGGGGACCGGGGATGAGCAGTTCTTC; CDR3aa: CASSWGTGDEQFF
abundance: few; d_gene: TRBD2; v_gene: TRBV7-6; j_gene: TRBJ2-3; CDR3nt: TGTGCCAGCAGCTTTTTTAAGCGGGAGGCAGCGGATACGCAGTATTTT; CDR3aa: CASSFFKREAADTQYF
abundance: few; d_gene: NA; v_gene: TRBV29-1; j_gene: TRBJ2-7; CDR3nt: TGCAGCGTGGGCTCGAATGGGGGAAACGAGCAGTACTTC; CDR3aa: CSVGSNGGNEQYF
abundance: NA; d_gene: NA; v_gene: TRBV5-1; j_gene: TRBJ1-2; CDR3nt: TGCGCCAGCAGCTTGATGAGGGACGGAGGCTACACCTTC; CDR3aa: CASSLMRDGGYTF
abundance: few; d_gene: NA; v_gene: TRBV7-9; j_gene: TRBJ2-3; CDR3nt: TGTGCCAGCAGCTCCAGCGAGGGAGGAGATACGCAGTATTTT; CDR3aa: CASSSSEGGDTQYF
abundance: few; d_gene: TRBD1; v_gene: TRBV19; j_gene: TRBJ1-5; CDR3nt: TGTGCCAGTAGTATTGATCTCAGGGGGAGGCAGCCCCAGCATTTT; CDR3aa: CASSIDLRGRQPQHF
abundance: many; d_gene: NA; v_gene: TRBV7-9; j_gene: TRBJ2-1; CDR3nt: TGTGCCAGCAGCTTAGCGGTCAGGGTCTACAATGAGCAGTTCTTC; CDR3aa: CASSLAVRVYNEQFF
abundance: NA; d_gene: NA; v_gene: TRBV6-1; j_gene: TRBJ2-6; CDR3nt: TGTGCCATCAGTCGGGGGAACTCTGGGGCCAACGTCCTGACTTTC; CDR3aa: CAISRGNSGANVLTF
abundance: NA; d_gene: TRBD2; v_gene: TRBV4-3; j_gene: TRBJ2-3; CDR3nt: TGCGCCAGCAGCAGGTGGACTAGCGGCTCTGACACAGATACGCAGTATTTT; CDR3aa: CASSRWTSGSDTDTQYF
abundance: few; d_gene: TRBD1; v_gene: TRBV18; j_gene: TRBJ2-7; CDR3nt: TGTGCCAGCTCACCACGACAGGGAGACGAGCAGTACTTC; CDR3aa: CASSPRQGDEQYF
abundance: few; d_gene: NA; v_gene: TRBV14; j_gene: TRBJ1-1; CDR3nt: TGTGCCAGCAGCCAATATTATACTGAAGCTTTCTTT; CDR3aa: CASSQYYTEAFF
abundance: NA; d_gene: NA; v_gene: TRBV20-1; j_gene: TRBJ1-1; CDR3nt: TGCAGTGCTTATCGCGCGTTCACTGAAGCTTTCTTT; CDR3aa: CSAYRAFTEAFF
abundance: few; d_gene: NA; v_gene: TRBV25-1; j_gene: TRBJ2-5; CDR3nt: TGTGCCAGCAGGGGACGGCAAGAGACCCAGTACTTC; CDR3aa: CASRGRQETQYF
abundance: few; d_gene: TRBD2; v_gene: TRBV24-1; j_gene: TRBJ2-1; CDR3nt: TGTGCCACCAGTGATTTGGATGGCGGGGGGGCCTACAATGAGCAGTTCTTC; CDR3aa: CATSDLDGGGAYNEQFF
abundance: NA; d_gene: NA; v_gene: TRBV4-2; j_gene: TRBJ2-3; CDR3nt: TGTGCCAGCAGCCATCATAAACAGGGAGGGGGCACAGATACGCAGTATTTT; CDR3aa: CASSHHKQGGGTDTQYF
abundance: few; d_gene: TRBD2; v_gene: TRBV6-1; j_gene: TRBJ2-1; CDR3nt: TGTGCCAGCAGTGAAATAGACCGGGGGGGCCGGAATGAGCAGTTCTTC; CDR3aa: CASSEIDRGGRNEQFF
abundance: NA; d_gene: NA; v_gene: TRBV12-3/TRBV12-4; j_gene: TRBJ2-2; CDR3nt: TGTGCCAGCAGTCCTCAGGGGCGGGCCGGGGAGCTGTTTTTT; CDR3aa: CASSPQGRAGELFF
abundance: few; d_gene: NA; v_gene: TRBV11-2; j_gene: TRBJ2-2; CDR3nt: TGTGCCAGCAGCTACTGGTCGGGCGGGGAGCTGTTTTTT; CDR3aa: CASSYWSGGELFF
abundance: NA; d_gene: NA; v_gene: TRBV20-1; j_gene: TRBJ2-3; CDR3nt: TGCAGTGCTAGAGAGGGGGGCAGGACAGATACGCAGTATTTT; CDR3aa: CSAREGGRTDTQYF
abundance: many; d_gene: NA; v_gene: TRBV12-3/TRBV12-4; j_gene: TRBJ2-1; CDR3nt: TGTGCCAGCAGTTTACGCAATGAGCAGTTCTTC; CDR3aa: CASSLRNEQFF
abundance: NA; d_gene: NA; v_gene: TRBV12-3/TRBV12-4; j_gene: TRBJ1-1; CDR3nt: TGTGCCAGCAGTTTAAATGATTGGGGCAGGGCCACTGAAGCTTTCTTT; CDR3aa: CASSLNDWGRATEAFF
abundance: many; d_gene: TRBD2; v_gene: TRBV20-1; j_gene: TRBJ2-7; CDR3nt: TGCAGTGCTAGGGGGACTAGCGGGGGGTTGGGTTACGAGCAGTACTTC; CDR3aa: CSARGTSGGLGYEQYF